A selection of T cell receptor beta chains follows, all from one sample in a study of control samples from healthy donors and cancer patients. The data were produced by immunoSEQ multiplex PCR, yet TCRdb's version contains in-frame clones alone and is incomplete. The table includes approximately 150,000 clones, 90% to 95% detected once. The sequencing input was blood. The source of these receptors is a woman aged 30 to 39 in good health. Each CDR3 is given with its conserved first and last residue. The D gene is left open where the match is weak. The listing skips clone size in some rows; elsewhere it reads once, few, many or a size class.

d_call j_call cdr3_length clone_size v_call cdr3_aa cdr3_nt
- TRBJ2-7 12 - TRBV7-9 CASSLTSYEQYF TGTGCCAGCAGCTTAACGAGCTACGAGCAGTACTTC
- TRBJ1-6 16 - TRBV7-2 CASSPLRLGLDSPLHF TGTGCCAGCAGCCCGCTGCGTTTGGGCCTCGATTCACCCCTCCACTTT
- TRBJ1-1 15 - TRBV3-1/TRBV3-2 CASSQPGQARKGAFF TGTGCCAGCAGCCAACCGGGACAAGCACGAAAAGGTGCTTTCTTT
- TRBJ1-1 14 - TRBV6-5 CASSYSRTLTEAFF TGTGCCAGCAGTTACTCCCGGACGCTGACTGAAGCTTTCTTT
TRBD1 TRBJ1-1 17 - TRBV6-2/TRBV6-3 CASSYFPGTGADTEAFF TGTGCCAGCAGTTATTTCCCCGGGACAGGGGCGGACACTGAAGCTTTCTTT
- TRBJ2-1 13 - TRBV3-1/TRBV3-2 CASSQEDYNEQFF TGTGCCAGCAGCCAAGAGGACTACAATGAGCAGTTCTTC
- TRBJ2-3 15 - TRBV6-5 CASIPHTSGTDTQYF TGTGCCAGCATACCCCACACCTCTGGCACAGATACGCAGTATTTT
- TRBJ2-5 14 - TRBV5-1 CASSFGGASETQYF TGCGCCAGCAGCTTTGGTGGGGCGAGTGAGACCCAGTACTTC
TRBD2 TRBJ2-7 17 - TRBV2 CASSPGLAGGGKYEQYF TGTGCCAGCAGTCCTGGACTAGCGGGAGGGGGGAAATACGAGCAGTACTTC
- TRBJ1-2 11 - TRBV12-3/TRBV12-4 CASSLREGYTF TGTGCCAGCAGTTTACGAGAGGGCTACACCTTC
- TRBJ1-5 20 - TRBV15 CATSRDRIYLGGVGNQPQHF TGTGCCACCAGCAGAGACCGTATTTATCTTGGCGGGGTGGGGAATCAGCCCCAGCATTTT
TRBD1 TRBJ2-1 14 - TRBV24-1 CATSSGGAQSEQFF TGTGCCACCAGTTCAGGGGGCGCGCAGAGTGAGCAGTTCTTC
- TRBJ1-1 12 - TRBV5-6 CASSLGDTEAFF TGTGCCAGCAGCTTGGGCGACACTGAAGCTTTCTTT
TRBD1 TRBJ1-5 16 once TRBV24-1 CATRGTGGLGNQPQHF TGTGCCACCAGGGGGACAGGGGGCTTGGGTAATCAGCCCCAGCATTTT
- TRBJ2-5 17 - TRBV30 CAWSYRGGKGRQETQYF TGTGCCTGGAGTTATCGGGGCGGGAAGGGACGGCAAGAGACCCAGTACTTC
- TRBJ2-2 13 - TRBV5-6 CASSLVRGGELFF TGTGCCAGCAGCTTGGTCAGGGGCGGGGAGCTGTTTTTT
- TRBJ1-4 13 - TRBV18 CASSRDSSEKLFF TGTGCCAGCTCACGCGACAGTTCCGAAAAACTGTTTTTT
- TRBJ1-2 14 - TRBV5-1 CASSLEGITYGYTF TGCGCCAGCAGCTTGGAGGGCATTACCTATGGCTACACCTTC
- TRBJ1-2 15 - TRBV27 CASSLFGGRVYGYTF TGTGCCAGCAGTTTATTTGGAGGCCGCGTCTATGGCTACACCTTC
TRBD2 TRBJ2-7 14 - TRBV5-1 CASSLGTSGYEQYF TGCGCCAGCAGCTTGGGTACTAGCGGCTACGAGCAGTACTTC
- TRBJ2-4 13 - TRBV13 CASSLEQENIQYF TGTGCCAGCAGCTTAGAACAAGAAAACATTCAGTACTTC
- TRBJ1-1 14 - TRBV29-1 CSVEDLATGTEAFF TGCAGCGTTGAAGATCTGGCCACGGGGACTGAAGCTTTCTTT
- TRBJ1-5 12 - TRBV28 CASRDPYQPQHF TGTGCCAGCAGGGACCCTTATCAGCCCCAGCATTTT
- TRBJ1-5 15 - TRBV28 CASRSQWDSNQPQHF TGTGCCAGCAGGTCACAGTGGGATAGCAATCAGCCCCAGCATTTT
TRBD1 TRBJ2-2 14 - TRBV2 CASSSQGDTGELFF TGTGCCAGCAGCTCACAGGGGGACACCGGGGAGCTGTTTTTT
- TRBJ2-1 15 - TRBV6-5 CASSYGGASYNEQFF TGTGCCAGCAGTTACGGAGGGGCTTCCTACAATGAGCAGTTCTTC
TRBD1 TRBJ2-7 14 once TRBV29-1 CSVGHRDRVHEQYF TGCAGCGTTGGTCACCGGGACAGGGTCCACGAGCAGTACTTC
TRBD2 TRBJ2-2 15 once TRBV27 CASSLLAGNTGELFF TGTGCCAGCAGTTTACTAGCGGGAAACACCGGGGAGCTGTTTTTT